Each of the 8 T cell receptor beta chains below was sequenced from the same sample in a study of T-cell memory formation after mild COVID-19. TCRdb itself ran the 5' RACE reads through MiXCR, one entry per CDR3 protein. The sample carries 300,000 to 400,000 distinct CDR3 sequences, 10% to 15% recorded once. Source material: PBMCs or a T cell subset sorted from them (not recorded which). These receptors came from a man aged 18 to 29 who had mild COVID-19 (a few samples of this study predate the infection). Cell type and time point are not known.

This clonotype was detected ten times or more. The chain employs TRBV6-2 or TRBV6-3 and TRBJ2-5, with no clear D. The CDR3 spans 12 residues. Germline V lookup: CDR1 MNHEY, CDR2 SVGEGT. The V and J ends lost 0 bases and 4 bases respectively, with 3 bases between them. CDR3 in DNA: TGTGCCAGCAGTTACTCGACAGAGACCCAGTACTTC. This gives the protein CASSYSTETQYF.

The chain recombines TRBV11-2 with TRBJ2-5; no clear D gene. V lost 4 bases, J lost 1 base, and 10 bases lay in between. The CDR3 extends over 14 amino acids. Germline assignment: CDR1 SGHAT and CDR2 FQNNGV. The CDR3 loop reads CASSSRATQETQYF. The CDR3 DNA is TGTGCCAGCAGCTCACGGGCTACCCAAGAGACCCAGTACTTC.

The chain has TRBV20-1 and TRBJ2-1; D is unresolved. Deletions cut 6 bases from V and 0 bases from J, with 12 bases between. CDR1 and CDR2 (germline): DFQATT, SNEGSKA (reference sequence). The CDR3 consists of 14 residues. The DNA for the CDR3 is TGCAGTGCGACCAGGATCGGCTCCTACAATGAGCAGTTCTTC. This encodes CSATRIGSYNEQFF.

This clonotype has just a few counts. The chain carries TRBV30 and TRBJ2-7; a weak D match, TRBD2 (5 bases). The CDR3 consists of 13 residues. Germline lookup yields CDR1 GTSNPN and CDR2 SVGIG (reference sequence). V gave up 0 bases and J gave up 6 bases, with 12 bases separating them. CDR3 loop: CAWSVHAGSEQYF. The CDR3 DNA reads as TGTGCCTGGAGTGTACACGCGGGTTCCGAGCAGTACTTC.

This clonotype was recorded at least ten times. The chain employs TRBV18 and TRBJ2-5; D unresolved. Between the trimmed V and J ends, which lost 3 bases and 3 bases, there was a span of 2 bases. This CDR3 spans 11 amino acids. CDR1 is KGHSH, CDR2 LQKENI, per germline. The CDR3 here is CASSPEETQYF. The CDR3 nucleotides read TGTGCCAGCTCACCTGAAGAGACCCAGTACTTC.

This clonotype appeared a few times. The chain links TRBV3-1 to TRBJ2-5; no firm D call. This CDR3 is built from 14 residues. V shed 1 base and J shed 4 bases, with 10 bases lying between them. Germline values: CDR1 LGHDT, CDR2 YNNKEL (reference sequence). CDR3 region: CASSQAGEGETQYF. As DNA, the CDR3 is TGTGCCAGCAGCCAAGCTGGGGAAGGAGAGACCCAGTACTTC.

V is TRBV27 and J is TRBJ1-5, with TRBD1 as a possible D gene (5 bases). The CDR3 sequence is 14 residues long. V was trimmed by 6 bases and J by 7 bases, leaving 16 bases between them. Germline V gene lookup returns CDR1 MNHEY and CDR2 SMNVEV (reference sequence). This CDR3 is CASSRGPGVQPQHF. The CDR3 coding sequence is TGTGCCAGCAGCCGGGGCCCCGGGGTCCAGCCCCAGCATTTT.

Only a few counts were recorded for this clonotype. The chain recombines TRBV5-1 with TRBJ1-2, with D perhaps TRBD1 (5 bases). V was trimmed by 2 bases and J by 4 bases, leaving 15 bases between them. The V gene's germline CDR1 is SGHRS and CDR2 YFSETQ. There are 15 residues in the CDR3. This CDR3 reads CASSFGGTESYGYTF. For the CDR3, the DNA is TGCGCCAGCAGCTTTGGTGGGACGGAATCCTATGGCTACACCTTC. Full variable domain (remainder filled in from reference TRBV5-1 and TRBJ1-2): KAGVTQTPRYLIKTRGQQVTLSCSPISGHRSVSWYQQTPGQGLQFLFEYFSETQRNKGNFPGRFSGRQFSNSRSEMNVSTLELGDSALYLCASSFGGTESYGYTFGSGTRLTVV.